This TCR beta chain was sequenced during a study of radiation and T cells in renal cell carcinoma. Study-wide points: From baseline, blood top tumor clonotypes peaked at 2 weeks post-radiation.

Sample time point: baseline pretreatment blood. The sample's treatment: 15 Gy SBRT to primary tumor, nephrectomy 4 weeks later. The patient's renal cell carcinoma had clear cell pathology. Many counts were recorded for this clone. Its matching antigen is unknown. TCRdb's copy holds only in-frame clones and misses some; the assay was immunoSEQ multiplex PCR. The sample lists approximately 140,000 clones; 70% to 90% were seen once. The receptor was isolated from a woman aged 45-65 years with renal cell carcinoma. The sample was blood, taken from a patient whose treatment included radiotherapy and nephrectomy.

The CDR3 DNA sequence: TGTGCCAGCAAGACAGGGGGCTATTACAATGAGCAGTTCTTC. It specifies CASKTGGYYNEQFF. The V gene is TRBV6-6, the J gene TRBJ2-1; 10 bases agree with TRBD1. Germline-derived CDR1 and CDR2 are MNHNY and SVGAGI (reference sequence). The CDR3 runs to 14 residues. V shed 7 bases and J 4 bases; nucleotides not matched to a gene: 4.